This TCR beta chain stems from a study of blood T cell repertoires in COVID-19. Study as a whole: Samples of COVID-19 (acute and convalescent) were obtained from the United States, Italy and Spain. T cells, B-cell-depleted T cells, or PBMCs provided the cDNA or gDNA that served as material.

CDR1 MNHEY and CDR2 SVGEGT come from the germline V gene. The length of the CDR3 is 15 residues. V was clipped by 0 bases and J by 4 bases; unmatched bases: 0. This clone was seen a few times. In the original workflow: Cell counts per sample came from amplifying reference gene primers. Some clones are missing from TCRdb's copy, which holds only in-frame ones; the method was immunoSEQ multiplex PCR. That table furnishes V, J and clone size, whereas the DNA furnished D and trimming. The sample shows around 250,000 clones, 83% of them seen only once. The sequencing input was peripheral blood. The receptor was isolated from an elderly man with acute or convalescent COVID-19. The chain is built from TRBV6-2 or TRBV6-3 and TRBJ2-3, with 11 nucleotides matching TRBD2. CDR3 nucleotide sequence: TGTGCCAGCAGTTACTCGACTAGCGGGGCAGATACGCAGTATTTT. It codes for CASSYSTSGADTQYF.